This T cell receptor beta chain was profiled in a study of cytomegalovirus exposure and HLA in healthy donors (TCRdb year 2017). Concerning the study at large: An earlier analysis of about 560 of the donors reported 276 Gb of sequence data and around 120 million unique TCR beta sequences obtained from around 180 million T cells. Rather than using new phenotypic data, the later analysis identified candidate immune exposures from TCR beta sequences and from how often those sequences occurred across donors. HLA typing covered class I and class II loci at four-digit resolution. Across 300 to 400 genotyped donors of the cohort, an average of approximately 240,000 unique TCR beta nucleotide sequences per donor were sequenced, and around 19% of those sequences were non-productive. Four to six DR-DQ haplotypes were handled as single units for association and clustering, since linkage in the cohort was strong. The T cell repertoires of around 730 subjects were profiled by immunosequencing and related to cytomegalovirus serostatus. A later analysis re-analyzed previously published TCR beta repertoires from 650 to 800 donors and added high-resolution HLA genotyping to study TCR occurrence patterns. An early release that covered several hundred HLA-typed donors contained 250 to 350 gigabases of sequencing data and around 80 million unique TCR sequences. Every discovery cohort repertoire had been produced on one sequencing platform. The aim of the study was to test whether cataloging public T cell receptors could identify signatures of past pathogen exposure. High-throughput TCR immunosequencing, statistical association of individual TCRs with disease status, and machine learning were combined to predict cytomegalovirus infection status. Besides the first cohort of around 670 subjects, a separate validation cohort made up of some 110 different subjects was used. Genome-wide SNP genotypes for about three fifths of the roughly 670 donors were used in a later genetic analysis, which treated that subset as a discovery cohort. Of the roughly 400 genotyped donors, 65% to 90% fell in the genetic ancestry cluster associated with self-reported Caucasian donors. Typing coverage varied by locus: roughly 629-640 donors for A, B, C, DRB1 and DQB1; about 520 for DQA1; about 570 for DPA1; about 450 for DPB1. Donor age, sex, ethnicity and CMV serostatus were collected together with the repertoire data. An earlier analysis of approximately 580 of the donors used high-throughput TCR beta sequencing to judge whether each TCR beta V gene segment behaved as functional or pseudogenic.

The cohort was made up of 500 to 800 healthy bone marrow donors. Cohort members were all nominally healthy when sampled, although unrecorded immune exposures were likely present. The donor tested CMV seronegative and was one of the 352 seronegative cohort members. A peripheral blood sample was provided by each donor, and peripheral blood mononuclear cells were used for TCR beta sequencing. Genomic DNA was extracted from the blood cell samples with the Qiagen DNeasy Blood Extraction Kit. Notes on this clone: No antigen is known for it. One base away there is no much larger clone; base qualities are not given.

Findings and caveats that apply to the study as a whole: A further reported finding was that TCR beta sequences accurately predicted the HLA-A and HLA-B alleles for most subjects in the first cohort. When HLA alleles, especially DR and DQ, strongly co-occurred, attributing TCR associations to individual alleles was difficult. Compared with the roughly 600-donor mean, donors in an Asian-associated ancestry cluster had fewer N-insertions in productive TCRs, according to a later genetic analysis. The presence/absence analyses assumed that sequencing depth was roughly uniform across donors, and that assumption may not be true. Immune exposure information for the cohort was limited to CMV serostatus. In a later analysis, around 15,000 TCR beta sequences were associated with specific HLA alleles at a false discovery rate of 0.05. Most CMV-associated TCR beta chains appeared to be HLA-restricted in a later analysis, and the HLA associations seemed to be driven largely by CMV exposure. In vitro tests confirmed that a few of the cytomegalovirus-associated TCR beta chains recognize cytomegalovirus antigens. Because counts were too low, around 18 rarely observed V segments, including chromosome 9 orphons, were left out of the earlier analysis of a few hundred of the donors. This cohort had only TCR beta chains sequenced, and the lack of alpha or paired-chain data limited which features could be detected. A cluster of highly shared sequence variants was judged likely to be a technical artifact of the sequencing pipeline. An earlier analysis of several hundred of the donors showed that most TCR beta V segments appeared in productive rearrangements either about 90% or about 30% of the time, which broadly matched IMGT annotations. In the study, 150 to 200 TCR beta chains were listed as associated with cytomegalovirus. It was suggested by the authors that the approach could potentially be generalized to other disease states and immunological phenotypes. A later genetic analysis associated a missense DCLRE1C variant with V-gene and J-gene trimming of TCR beta chains, and an independent cohort replicated the association. The classifier was reported to diagnose cytomegalovirus status with high specificity and sensitivity in both the original cohort and the validation cohort. In a later analysis, HLA-associated TCR beta chains were found to be more clonally expanded and to have lower generation probabilities than equally common non-associated chains. Correlated functional status among segregating V segments might reflect linkage disequilibrium, but an unknown experimental factor could not be ruled out. While some public TCRs were present in many individuals, most TCR sequences turned up only very rarely across donors. Because HLA typing was unavailable for some donors at each locus, only the typed subset was used in association tests. According to a later analysis, TCR association rates differed among HLA loci, with DRB1 alleles showing the most associated TCRs and HLA-C alleles showing the fewest. According to a later analysis, parvovirus B19, influenza, CMV and Epstein-Barr virus appeared linked to several top co-occurrence clusters.

Library preparation was by the immunoSEQ multiplex PCR assay. For the multiplex PCR, a mixture combining 60 forward primers for TCR Vbeta segments and 13 reverse primers for TCR Jbeta segments was used. The CDR3 region of rearranged TCR beta genes was amplified from genomic DNA with a multiplex PCR assay. On the Illumina HiSeq System, the amplified TCR beta libraries were sequenced as 87-base-pair reads. For the original study's pipeline: Across the roughly 700 repertoires, a later analysis counted around 80 million unique TCR beta chains, about 10 million of which were shared by at least two donors. Raw reads were error-corrected and collapsed into unique sequences with a nearest-neighbor algorithm that merged closely related sequences to remove PCR and sequencing errors. To assign V, D and J gene segments, CDR3 sequences were aligned to IMGT reference sequences. For a sequence to be retained, at least a six-nucleotide match to both a V gene segment and a J gene segment was required. A rearrangement was called productive if the CDR3 had no stop codons and remained in frame with V and J, and every other rearrangement was called non-productive. CDR3 was defined by IMGT convention, running from the second conserved V-encoded cysteine to the conserved J-encoded phenylalanine. In an earlier analysis of 500 to 650 of the donors, sequences lacking an unambiguous match to a single V gene segment were excluded. In an earlier analysis of a few hundred of the donors, a V segment was called functional when productive rearrangements were above 56.7%, and segregating when the standard deviation between donors exceeded 5%. A statistical classification framework was built to diagnose cytomegalovirus status from the catalog of TCR beta chain sequences. In a later analysis, V and J genes were assigned by comparing TCR nucleotide sequences against IMGT/GENE-DB human TR gene sequences. The TCRdist pipeline was used in a later analysis to assign CDR3 sequences and most-parsimonious VDJ recombination scenarios. In a later analysis, every TCR beta chain was defined by the combination of its CDR3 amino acid sequence and its V-gene family, and reads without a unique V-gene family were dropped. A later analysis removed 592 highly shared, low-generation-probability nucleotide sequences to deal with suspected cross-contamination and a sequencing artifact. In a later analysis, a clonal expansion index for each public chain was calculated from normalized within-repertoire ranks of inferred template counts. In a later analysis, generation probabilities were computed with a VDJ recombination model fitted to out-of-frame rearrangements, and the resulting probabilities were checked against IGoR. In a later analysis, TCR-TCR, TCR-HLA and TCR-CMV co-occurrence was scored with hypergeometric tests, and a repertoire-size bias correction was applied to TCR pairs. False discovery rates were estimated in a later analysis by permuting HLA or CMV assignments 20 times. A later analysis grouped co-occurring TCRs with DBSCAN, adding TCRdist sequence similarity when clustering within HLA-allele-positive subsets. Repertoires with fewer than 30,000 or more than 120,000 public chains, plus five repertoires with anomalous nucleotide sharing, were excluded from co-occurrence clustering. This immuneACCESS table, as held by TCRdb, lists in-frame sequences with V and J called but not all clones. Of the missing ones, under half trace to an unresolved V gene in checked studies; the others have no known cause. That table supplies the V and J calls and clone size; D and trimming were determined from the DNA. This sample has approximately 110,000 clones in its table, and roughly 67% of those were observed once. The ten largest clones add up to under 10% of the sample.

This receptor was identified in a man aged 35-49 years in good health and CMV-seronegative. The sample comprised PBMCs.

The DNA sequence is as follows: TGTGCCAGCAGCGGCGCCGGGACAGGGGTTTCACCCCTCCACTTT. Its coded protein is CASSGAGTGVSPLHF. Recombination connected TRBV11-2 to TRBJ1-6; TRBD1 agrees with 10 junctional bases. Germline trimming amounts to 5 bases on V and 9 bases on J, with 7 as the count of junction bases outside the gene matches. Based on the germline V gene, the CDR1 and CDR2 sequences are SGHAT and FQNNGV. The CDR3 goes from the cysteine to the phenylalanine over 15 residues. CDR3 DNA only is kept here, 45 bases in frame from base 1.